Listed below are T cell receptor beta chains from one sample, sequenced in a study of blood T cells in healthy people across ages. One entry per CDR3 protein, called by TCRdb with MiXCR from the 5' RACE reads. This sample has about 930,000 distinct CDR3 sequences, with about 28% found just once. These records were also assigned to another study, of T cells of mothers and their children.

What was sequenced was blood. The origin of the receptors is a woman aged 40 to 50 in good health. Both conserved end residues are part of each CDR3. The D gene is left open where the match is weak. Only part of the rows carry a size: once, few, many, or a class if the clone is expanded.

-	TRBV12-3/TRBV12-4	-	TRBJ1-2	CASSPGERHNYGYTF	TGTGCCAGCAGCCCAGGGGAGAGACATAACTATGGCTACACCTTC
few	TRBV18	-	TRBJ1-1	CASSPLDGGTEAFF	TGTGCCAGCTCACCACTTGACGGGGGCACTGAAGCTTTCTTT
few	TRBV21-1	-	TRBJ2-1	CASSKQEGTGGNEQFF	TGTGCCAGCAGCAAACAGGAGGGAACAGGGGGTAATGAGCAGTTCTTC
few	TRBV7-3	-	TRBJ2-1	CASSLALGVGWNEQFF	TGTGCCAGCAGCTTAGCCCTTGGTGTAGGTTGGAATGAGCAGTTCTTC
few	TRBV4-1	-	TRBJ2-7	CASSQPTGGRGPRNEQYF	TGCGCCAGCAGCCAACCTACCGGGGGAAGGGGACCGCGCAACGAGCAGTACTTC
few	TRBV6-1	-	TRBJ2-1	CASSPDAGVTGKHNEQFF	TGTGCCAGCAGTCCGGACGCTGGGGTGACCGGGAAGCACAATGAGCAGTTCTTC
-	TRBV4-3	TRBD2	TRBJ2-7	CASSQAPSGSGGPAYEQYF	TGCGCCAGCAGCCAAGCCCCCTCCGGCAGCGGGGGGCCTGCCTACGAGCAGTACTTC
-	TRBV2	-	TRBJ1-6	CATTSEGQPSETLHF	TGTGCCACCACTTCCGAGGGTCAGCCTTCGGAAACCCTCCACTTT
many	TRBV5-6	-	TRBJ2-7	CASSLRTVDEQYF	TGTGCCAGCAGCTTGCGGACAGTAGACGAGCAGTACTTC
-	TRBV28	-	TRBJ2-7	CASSLPYQPSYEQYF	TGTGCCAGCAGTTTACCGTACCAACCTTCCTACGAGCAGTACTTC
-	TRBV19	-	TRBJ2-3	CASSIKRRTDTQYF	TGTGCCAGTAGTATCAAGCGACGCACAGATACGCAGTATTTT